Presented here are 25 T cell receptor beta chains from one specimen sequenced in a study of cytomegalovirus exposure and HLA in healthy donors. 13 Jbeta primers and 60 Vbeta primers were used for the PCR. Generated by immunoSEQ multiplex PCR, the TCRdb table keeps only in-frame clones and is missing some. The profile shows some 110,000 clones, more than 65% of them singletons. Sequenced input: PBMCs. The source of these receptors is a woman aged 40 to 49 in good health and CMV-seropositive.

This clone was counted once. This rearrangement joins TRBV5-5 to TRBJ2-7; D perhaps matches TRBD1 (8 bases). In germline, CDR1 is SGHKS, CDR2 YYEKEE (reference sequence). CDR3 length equals 15 residues. The V end was cut by 10 bases, the J end by 7 bases, with 27 bases between. The CDR3 protein is CASRPAGGVGGEQYF. DNA for the CDR3: TGTGCCTCCCGCCCGGCAGGGGGCGTGGGAGGGGAGCAGTACTTC.

This rearrangement joins TRBV6-1 to TRBJ1-5, with D perhaps TRBD1 (5 bases). This CDR3 is built from 14 residues. The V end lost 8 bases, the J end lost 10 bases, and 21 bases lay between the germline ends. Germline V gene lookup returns CDR1 MNHNS and CDR2 SASEGT. In DNA, the CDR3 is TGTGCCAGCGGATTGACAGCTGCTGAGGTACCCCAGCATTTT. Translating gives CASGLTAAEVPQHF.

The chain is built from TRBV18 and TRBJ1-1; TRBD1 matches 7 bases. Trimming took 3 bases from V and 3 from J; bases not matched to a gene: 1. There are 13 residues in the CDR3. CDR1 and CDR2 (germline): KGHSH, LQKENI. CDR3 sequence: CASSPGTDTEAFF. Here the CDR3 DNA reads TGTGCCAGCTCACCCGGGACAGACACTGAAGCTTTCTTT.

This chain joins TRBV6-6 and TRBJ2-4; possibly TRBD1 for D (5 bases). V lost 0 bases, J lost 3 bases, and 12 bases lay in between. This CDR3 spans 16 amino acids. Germline values: CDR1 MNHNY, CDR2 SVGAGI (reference sequence). The CDR3 loop is CASSYSIGADKNIQYF. The CDR3 DNA sequence: TGTGCCAGCAGTTACTCGATAGGGGCGGACAAAAACATTCAGTACTTC.

The table lists this clone with a count of one. The gene calls are TRBV4-1 and TRBJ2-7; a weak D match, TRBD2 (5 bases). The CDR3 loop spans 18 amino acids. The V end lost 1 base, the J end lost 0 bases, and 19 bases lay between the germline ends. The germline V gene has CDR1 MGHRA and CDR2 YSYEKL. CDR3 bases: TGCGCCAGCAGCCAAGGGATTCTACGGCGGGCTAGCTCCTACGAGCAGTACTTC. Protein: CASSQGILRRASSYEQYF.

The chain carries TRBV5-1 and TRBJ2-7, with 10 bases fitting TRBD1. The CDR3 covers 16 residues. Trimming at V came to 0 bases and at J to 7 bases, leaving 10 bases not matched to a gene. Germline CDR1 reads SGHRS; CDR2 reads YFSETQ. This CDR3 is CASSLGYRQGAGEQYF. The CDR3 bases are TGCGCCAGCAGCTTGGGCTACAGACAGGGGGCGGGTGAGCAGTACTTC. Looking up the rest from reference TRBV5-1 and TRBJ2-7 gives the full variable domain: KAGVTQTPRYLIKTRGQQVTLSCSPISGHRSVSWYQQTPGQGLQFLFEYFSETQRNKGNFPGRFSGRQFSNSRSEMNVSTLELGDSALYLCASSLGYRQGAGEQYFGPGTRLTVT.

Turning to this clone: Different DNA sequences within this sample yield the same CDR3. The chain employs TRBV2 and TRBJ1-5; 7 bases are a match to TRBD1. Losses at the gene ends were 6 bases for V and 1 base for J; bases not matched to a gene: 6. This CDR3 has 15 amino acids. Germline-derived CDR1 and CDR2 are SNHLY and FYNNEI. The CDR3 loop reads CASRTGTASNQPQHF. CDR3 bases: TGTGCCAGCAGAACCGGGACAGCGAGCAATCAGCCCCAGCATTTT.

This chain connects TRBV7-9 to TRBJ2-1; possibly TRBD2 for D (5 bases). Germline V CDR1 and CDR2: SEHNR, FQNEAQ (reference sequence). The CDR3 extends over 14 amino acids. V lost 2 bases to trimming and J lost 5 bases, with 10 bases between them. The CDR3 coding sequence is TGTGCCAGCAGCTTATTAGGGAGAGACAATGAGCAGTTCTTC. Protein: CASSLLGRDNEQFF. Filled out from reference TRBV7-9 and TRBJ2-1, the complete variable domain reads DTGVSQNPRHKITKRGQNVTFRCDPISEHNRLYWYRQTLGQGPEFLTYFQNEAQLEKSRLLSDRFSAERPKGSFSTLEIQRTEQGDSAMYLCASSLLGRDNEQFFGPGTRLTVL.

The CDR3 nucleotides are TGTGCCAGCAGCGTTTACAGCAAACCCGGGGAGCTGTTTTTT. Its protein product is CASSVYSKPGELFF. V is TRBV9 and J is TRBJ2-2; D gene uncertain. Germline CDR1 is SGDLS and CDR2 is YYNGEE. V lost 2 bases and J 6 bases, leaving 11 bases between the germline ends. The CDR3 loop spans 14 amino acids.

This clone came up a few times. The chain carries TRBV30 and TRBJ2-1, with TRBD2 identical over 10 bases. Germline V gene sequence: CDR1 GTSNPN, CDR2 SVGIG (reference sequence). Trimming cost V 3 bases and J 10 bases; bases outside gene matches: 12. The CDR3 extends over 15 amino acids. The CDR3, as DNA: TGTGCCTGGAGCCCCGGGAGCGGGAGGGCCAGGGAGCAGTTCTTC. Amino acids: CAWSPGSGRAREQFF. The whole variable domain, remainder taken from reference TRBV30 and TRBJ2-1, is SQTIHQWPATLVQPVGSPLSLECTVEGTSNPNLYWYRQAAGRGLQLLFYSVGIGQISSEVPQNLSASRPQDRQFILSSKKLLLSDSGFYLCAWSPGSGRAREQFFGPGTRLTVL.

The V gene is TRBV5-1, the J gene TRBJ1-4; TRBD1 agrees at 9 bases. This CDR3 region has 14 residues. J lost 6 bases, V lost 1 base, and 1 base had no gene match. The germline V gene has CDR1 SGHRS and CDR2 YFSETQ. The CDR3 sequence is CASSLTGGDEKLFF. CDR3 in DNA: TGCGCCAGCAGCTTGACAGGGGGCGATGAAAAACTGTTTTTT. Supplemented by reference TRBV5-1 and TRBJ1-4, the full variable domain reads KAGVTQTPRYLIKTRGQQVTLSCSPISGHRSVSWYQQTPGQGLQFLFEYFSETQRNKGNFPGRFSGRQFSNSRSEMNVSTLELGDSALYLCASSLTGGDEKLFFGSGTQLSVL.

This chain uses TRBV28 with TRBJ2-7, with D possibly TRBD1 on 5 matching bases. Germline V gene lookup returns CDR1 MDHEN and CDR2 SYDVKM. The CDR3 sequence is 16 residues long. Trimming pared 6 bases from V and 0 bases from J, leaving 18 bases between. The CDR3 loop is CASRPPGHPRSYEQYF. The CDR3 nucleotides are TGTGCCAGCAGACCCCCAGGACACCCACGCTCCTACGAGCAGTACTTC.

The chain carries TRBV11-2 and TRBJ2-1, with D possibly TRBD1 on 6 matching bases. V gave up 3 bases and J gave up 6 bases, with 15 bases separating them. CDR1 and CDR2 (germline): SGHAT, FQNNGV. The CDR3 spans 15 residues. The CDR3 loop reads CASSLGQGIFNEQFF. The CDR3 DNA is TGTGCCAGCAGCTTGGGGCAGGGGATTTTCAATGAGCAGTTCTTC.

The rearrangement links TRBV28 to TRBJ1-3; TRBD1 matches 7 bases. CDR1 and CDR2 from the germline V gene are MDHEN and SYDVKM. The CDR3 is 16 residues long. The V and J ends lost 6 bases and 4 bases, in that order; junction bases with no gene match: 12. The CDR3 DNA sequence: TGTGCCAGCAGCCGAATCAACAGGGGAGAGGGAAACACCATATATTTT. Translating it yields CASSRINRGEGNTIYF.

This chain joins TRBV10-3 and TRBJ2-7, with 16 bases aligning to TRBD2. Germline values: CDR1 ENHRY, CDR2 SYGVKD. After removal of 4 bases from V and 0 bases from J, the junction contained 3 bases not matched to a gene. This CDR3 has 17 residues. The CDR3 nucleotides read TGTGCCATCAGTGGGGGACTAGCGGGAGGGACCTCCTACGAGCAGTACTTC. This gives the protein CAISGGLAGGTSYEQYF.

V is TRBV19 and J is TRBJ1-1; D is uncertain. With 6 bases removed from V and 1 base from J, the gap between germline ends came to 3 bases. CDR1 and CDR2 from the germline V gene are LNHDA and SQIVND (reference sequence). This CDR3 contains 11 residues. CDR3 sequence: CASRQNTEAFF. The CDR3 DNA is TGTGCCAGTAGACAGAACACTGAAGCTTTCTTT.

V usage is TRBV18 and J usage is TRBJ2-3; 9 positions match TRBD1. CDR3 length: 14 amino acids. J lost 4 bases, V lost 2 bases, and 1 base had no gene match. The V gene's germline CDR1 is KGHSH and CDR2 LQKENI. In nucleotides, the CDR3 is TGTGCCAGCTCACCAAGGGACAGGGCAGATACGCAGTATTTT. It is translated as CASSPRDRADTQYF.

About this clone itself: The junction does not match germline at one end; this may be a read error. The rearrangement joins TRBV4-1 to TRBJ2-1; D possibly corresponds to TRBD2 (6 bases). The CDR3 covers 19 residues. Per the germline V gene, CDR1 is MGHRA and CDR2 is YSYEKL. Here the CDR3 reads CASSQVGDLGGKRYSEQFF. The CDR3 nucleotides are TGCGCCAGCAGCCAAGTGGGGGATCTGGGCGGGAAGAGGTACAGTGAGCAGTTCTTC.

The chain links TRBV5-1 to TRBJ2-1; 10 positions match TRBD2. Trimming cost V 4 bases and J 7 bases; bases outside gene matches: 11. This CDR3 comprises 16 residues. Germline CDR1 and CDR2: SGHRS and YFSETQ. The CDR3 region is CASSLTSGRGGNEQFF. CDR3 nucleotides: TGCGCCAGCAGCCTTACAAGCGGGAGGGGAGGGAATGAGCAGTTCTTC.

Regarding this clone: An end of the junction differs from the germline gene, which may be a read error. V and J are TRBV6-1 and TRBJ2-7; 13 bases are a match to TRBD2. The germline V gene has CDR1 MNHNS and CDR2 SASEGT. The CDR3 totals 17 residues. CDR3 sequence reads: CASNEVLAGGPSYEQYF. The CDR3 DNA is TGTGCCAGCAATGAAGTACTAGCGGGAGGGCCCTCCTACGAGCAGTACTTC.

V is TRBV5-1 and J is TRBJ2-1, with TRBD1 matching 11 bases. The CDR3 runs to 15 residues. The V gene's germline CDR1 is SGHRS and CDR2 YFSETQ. V trimming: 4 bases; J trimming: 6 bases; junction bases outside the gene matches: 6. CDR3 DNA: TGCGCCAGCAGCCCTGGACAGGGGGCAGGCAATGAGCAGTTCTTC. Amino acids: CASSPGQGAGNEQFF.

This clone showed up just once. V and J are TRBV18 and TRBJ1-4; the match to TRBD1 covers 8 bases. The V segment lost 2 bases and the J segment 14 bases; nucleotides outside the gene matches: 7. Germline V lookup: CDR1 KGHSH, CDR2 LQKENI. CDR3 length: 13 residues. The CDR3 here is CASSPGTGGDLFF. DNA of the CDR3: TGTGCCAGCTCACCAGGAACAGGGGGAGATCTGTTTTTT.

The rearrangement joins TRBV2 to TRBJ1-3; D remains unclear. This CDR3 is 12 amino acids long. Deletions cut 6 bases from V and 4 bases from J, with 7 bases between. Germline CDR1 and CDR2: SNHLY and FYNNEI. The CDR3 bases are TGTGCCAGCAGGGCAGGCGGAAACACCATATATTTT. Protein: CASRAGGNTIYF. The entire variable domain, with the rest obtained from reference TRBV2 and TRBJ1-3, is as follows: EPEVTQTPSHQVTQMGQEVILRCVPISNHLYFYWYRQILGQKVEFLVSFYNNEISEKSEIFDDQFSVERPDGSNFTLKIRSTKLEDSAMYFCASRAGGNTIYFGEGSWLTVV.

This rearrangement joins TRBV7-6 to TRBJ1-1, with 7 bases aligning to TRBD1. This CDR3 is 14 amino acids long. Germline CDR1 SGHVS, CDR2 FNYEAQ. Trimming removed 5 bases from V and 1 base from J; junction bases left unmatched: 4. Written as DNA, the CDR3 is TGTGCCAGCAGCCGAGGGGGCTCGAACACTGAAGCTTTCTTT. It yields the protein CASSRGGSNTEAFF.

CDR3 DNA: TGTGCCAGTAGTCCGACAGGGGGGAGAGGTGAAGCTTTCTTT. It specifies CASSPTGGRGEAFF. J is TRBJ1-1 and V is TRBV19, with 9 bases identical to TRBD1. CDR3 length: 14 residues. Germline V gives CDR1 LNHDA, CDR2 SQIVND (reference sequence). The ends lost 5 bases at V and 7 bases at J; junction bases unmatched: 8.